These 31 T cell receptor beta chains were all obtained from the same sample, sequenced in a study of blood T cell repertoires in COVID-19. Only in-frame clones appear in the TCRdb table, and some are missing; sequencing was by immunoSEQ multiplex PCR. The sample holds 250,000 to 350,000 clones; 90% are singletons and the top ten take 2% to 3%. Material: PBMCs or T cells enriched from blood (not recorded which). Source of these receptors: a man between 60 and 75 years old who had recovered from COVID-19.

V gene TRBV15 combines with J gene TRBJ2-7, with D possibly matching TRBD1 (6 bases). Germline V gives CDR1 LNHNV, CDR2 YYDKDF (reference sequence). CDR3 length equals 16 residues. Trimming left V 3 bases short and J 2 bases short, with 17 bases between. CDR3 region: CATSSFHRELTYEQYF. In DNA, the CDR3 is TGTGCCACCAGCAGCTTTCACAGGGAGCTTACCTACGAGCAGTACTTC.

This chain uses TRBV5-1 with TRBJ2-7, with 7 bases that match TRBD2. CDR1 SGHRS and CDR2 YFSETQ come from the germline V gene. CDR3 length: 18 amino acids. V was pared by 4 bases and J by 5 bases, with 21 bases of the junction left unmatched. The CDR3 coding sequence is TGCGCCAGCAGCGTCTGGGTGAACTCGGCGGGAGACAGCGACGAGCAGTACTTC. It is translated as CASSVWVNSAGDSDEQYF. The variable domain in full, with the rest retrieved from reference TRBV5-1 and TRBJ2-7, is KAGVTQTPRYLIKTRGQQVTLSCSPISGHRSVSWYQQTPGQGLQFLFEYFSETQRNKGNFPGRFSGRQFSNSRSEMNVSTLELGDSALYLCASSVWVNSAGDSDEQYFGPGTRLTVT.

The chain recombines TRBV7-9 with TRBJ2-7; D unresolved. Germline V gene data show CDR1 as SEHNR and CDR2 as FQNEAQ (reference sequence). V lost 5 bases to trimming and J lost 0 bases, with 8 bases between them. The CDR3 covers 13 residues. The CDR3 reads CASSPSSSYEQYF. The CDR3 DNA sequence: TGTGCCAGCAGCCCGAGTTCCTCCTACGAGCAGTACTTC.

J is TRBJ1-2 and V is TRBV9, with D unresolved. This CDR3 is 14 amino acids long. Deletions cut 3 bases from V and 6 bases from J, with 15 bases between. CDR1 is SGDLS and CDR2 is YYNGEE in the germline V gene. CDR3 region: CASSARGRFDGYTF. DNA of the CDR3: TGTGCCAGCAGCGCCCGTGGGCGCTTTGATGGCTACACCTTC.

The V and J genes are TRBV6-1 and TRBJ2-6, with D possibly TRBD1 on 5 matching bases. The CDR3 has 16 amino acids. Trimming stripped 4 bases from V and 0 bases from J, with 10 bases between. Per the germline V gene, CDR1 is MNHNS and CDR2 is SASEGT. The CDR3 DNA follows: TGTGCCAGCAGTGGACAGTTGAACTCTGGGGCCAACGTCCTGACTTTC. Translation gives CASSGQLNSGANVLTF.

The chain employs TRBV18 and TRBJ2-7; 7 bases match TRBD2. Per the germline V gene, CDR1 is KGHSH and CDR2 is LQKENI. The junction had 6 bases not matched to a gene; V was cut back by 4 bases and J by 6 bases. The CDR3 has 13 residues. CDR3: CASSLREDGEQYF. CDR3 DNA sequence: TGTGCCAGCTCACTACGGGAGGACGGCGAGCAGTACTTC.

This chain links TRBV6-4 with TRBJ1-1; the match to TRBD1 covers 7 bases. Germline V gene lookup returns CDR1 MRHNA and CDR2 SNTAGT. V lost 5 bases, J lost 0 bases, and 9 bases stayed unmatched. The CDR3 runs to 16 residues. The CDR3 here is CASSQNPTGVNTEAFF. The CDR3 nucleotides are TGTGCCAGCAGTCAAAATCCCACAGGGGTGAACACTGAAGCTTTCTTT.

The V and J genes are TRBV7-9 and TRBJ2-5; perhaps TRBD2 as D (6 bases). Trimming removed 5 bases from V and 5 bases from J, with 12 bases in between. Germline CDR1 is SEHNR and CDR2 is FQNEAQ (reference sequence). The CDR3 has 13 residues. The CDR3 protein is CASSAGGLETQYF. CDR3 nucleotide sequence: TGTGCCAGCAGCGCAGGAGGGTTGGAGACCCAGTACTTC.

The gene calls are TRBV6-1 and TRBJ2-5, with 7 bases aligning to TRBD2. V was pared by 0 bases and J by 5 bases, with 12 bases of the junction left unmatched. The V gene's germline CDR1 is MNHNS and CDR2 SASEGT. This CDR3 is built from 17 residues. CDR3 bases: TGTGCCAGCAGTGAAGCGGGAGGGGTCCAGGGCGAGGAGACCCAGTACTTC. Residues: CASSEAGGVQGEETQYF.

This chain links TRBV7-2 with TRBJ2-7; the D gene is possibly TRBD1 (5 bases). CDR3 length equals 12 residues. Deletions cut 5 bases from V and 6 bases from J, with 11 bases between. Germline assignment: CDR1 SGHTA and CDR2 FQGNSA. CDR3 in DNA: TGTGCCAGCAGCCGATACAGGACCGAGCAGTACTTC. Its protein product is CASSRYRTEQYF. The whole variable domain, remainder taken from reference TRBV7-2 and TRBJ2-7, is GAGVSQSPSNKVTEKGKDVELRCDPISGHTALYWYRQSLGQGLEFLIYFQGNSAPDKSGLPSDRFSAERTGGSVSTLTIQRTQQEDSAVYLCASSRYRTEQYFGPGTRLTVT.

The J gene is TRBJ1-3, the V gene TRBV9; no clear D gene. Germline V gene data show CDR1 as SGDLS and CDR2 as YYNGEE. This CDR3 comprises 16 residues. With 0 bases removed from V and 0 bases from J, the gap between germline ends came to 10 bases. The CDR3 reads CASSVELLSSGNTIYF. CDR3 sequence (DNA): TGTGCCAGCAGCGTAGAGCTGTTGAGCTCTGGAAACACCATATATTTT.

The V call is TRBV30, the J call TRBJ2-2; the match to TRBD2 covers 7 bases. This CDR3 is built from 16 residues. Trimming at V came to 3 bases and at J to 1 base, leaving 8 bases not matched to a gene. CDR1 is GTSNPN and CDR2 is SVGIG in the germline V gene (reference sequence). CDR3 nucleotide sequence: TGTGCCTGGAGGTCTAGCGGCCGCGGGAACACCGGGGAGCTGTTTTTT. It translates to CAWRSSGRGNTGELFF. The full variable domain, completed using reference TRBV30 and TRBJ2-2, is SQTIHQWPATLVQPVGSPLSLECTVEGTSNPNLYWYRQAAGRGLQLLFYSVGIGQISSEVPQNLSASRPQDRQFILSSKKLLLSDSGFYLCAWRSSGRGNTGELFFGEGSRLTVL.

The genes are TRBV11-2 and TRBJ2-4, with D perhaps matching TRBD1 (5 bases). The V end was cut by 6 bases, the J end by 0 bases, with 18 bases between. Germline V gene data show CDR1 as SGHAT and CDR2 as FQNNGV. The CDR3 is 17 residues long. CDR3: CASSTQGPAVAKNIQYF. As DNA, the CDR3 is TGTGCCAGCAGTACCCAGGGCCCCGCTGTAGCCAAAAACATTCAGTACTTC.

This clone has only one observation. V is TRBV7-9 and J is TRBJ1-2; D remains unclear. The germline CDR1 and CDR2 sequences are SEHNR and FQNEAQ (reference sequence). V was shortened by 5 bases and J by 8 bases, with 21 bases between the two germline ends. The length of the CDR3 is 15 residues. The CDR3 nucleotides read TGTGCCAGCAGCCCGGGGTCTAGCCCTTCGGGGGGCTACACCTTC. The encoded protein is CASSPGSSPSGGYTF.

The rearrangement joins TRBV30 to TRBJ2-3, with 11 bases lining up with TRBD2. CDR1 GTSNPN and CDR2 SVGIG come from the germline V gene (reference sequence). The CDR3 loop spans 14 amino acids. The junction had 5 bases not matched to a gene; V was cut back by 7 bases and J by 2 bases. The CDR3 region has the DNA TGTGCCTACCGACTAGCGGGAATCACAGATACGCAGTATTTT. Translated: CAYRLAGITDTQYF. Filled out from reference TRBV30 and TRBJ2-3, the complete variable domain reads SQTIHQWPATLVQPVGSPLSLECTVEGTSNPNLYWYRQAAGRGLQLLFYSVGIGQISSEVPQNLSASRPQDRQFILSSKKLLLSDSGFYLCAYRLAGITDTQYFGPGTRLTVL.

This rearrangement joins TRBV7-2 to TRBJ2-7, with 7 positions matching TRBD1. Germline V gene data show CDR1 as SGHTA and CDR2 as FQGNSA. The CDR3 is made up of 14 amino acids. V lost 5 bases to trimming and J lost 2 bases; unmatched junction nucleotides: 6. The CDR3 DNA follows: TGTGCCAGCAGCCCTGGGACAGTCCCCTACGAGCAGTACTTC. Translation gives CASSPGTVPYEQYF.

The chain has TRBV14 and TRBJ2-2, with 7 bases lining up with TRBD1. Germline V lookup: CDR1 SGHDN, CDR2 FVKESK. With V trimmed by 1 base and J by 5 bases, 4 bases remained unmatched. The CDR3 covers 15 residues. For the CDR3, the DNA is TGTGCCAGCAGCCAAGTGAAGGGGGCGACCGGGGAGCTGTTTTTT. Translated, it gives CASSQVKGATGELFF.

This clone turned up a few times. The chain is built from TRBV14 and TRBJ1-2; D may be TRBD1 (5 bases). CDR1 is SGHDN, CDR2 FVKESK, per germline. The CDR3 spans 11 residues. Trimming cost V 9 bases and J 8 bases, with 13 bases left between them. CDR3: CASSGIYGYTF. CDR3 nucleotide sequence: TGTGCCAGTTCAGGGATATACGGCTACACCTTC.

In nucleotides, the CDR3 is TGTGCCAGCAGCTTAAACTACGGAGTGAACACTGAAGCTTTCTTT. This sequence encodes CASSLNYGVNTEAFF. The chain carries TRBV7-2 and TRBJ1-1, with D uncertain. Per germline, CDR1 SGHTA and CDR2 FQGNSA. V was cut by 2 bases and J by 0 bases, with 10 bases left in between. CDR3 length equals 15 residues. The full variable domain, in which reference TRBV7-2 and TRBJ1-1 provide the parts outside the CDR3, is GAGVSQSPSNKVTEKGKDVELRCDPISGHTALYWYRQSLGQGLEFLIYFQGNSAPDKSGLPSDRFSAERTGGSVSTLTIQRTQQEDSAVYLCASSLNYGVNTEAFFGQGTRLTVV.

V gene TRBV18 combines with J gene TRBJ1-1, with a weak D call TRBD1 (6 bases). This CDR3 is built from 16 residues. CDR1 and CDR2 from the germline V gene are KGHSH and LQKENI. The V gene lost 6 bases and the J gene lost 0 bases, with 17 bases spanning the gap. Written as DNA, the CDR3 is TGTGCCAGCTCGGGCCAGGGGCACCTCATGAACACTGAAGCTTTCTTT. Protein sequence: CASSGQGHLMNTEAFF.

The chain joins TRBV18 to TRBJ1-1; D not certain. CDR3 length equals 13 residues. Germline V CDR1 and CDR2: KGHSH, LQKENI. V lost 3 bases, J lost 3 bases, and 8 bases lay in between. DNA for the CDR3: TGTGCCAGCTCACCCCGGAGGGACACTGAAGCTTTCTTT. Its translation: CASSPRRDTEAFF.

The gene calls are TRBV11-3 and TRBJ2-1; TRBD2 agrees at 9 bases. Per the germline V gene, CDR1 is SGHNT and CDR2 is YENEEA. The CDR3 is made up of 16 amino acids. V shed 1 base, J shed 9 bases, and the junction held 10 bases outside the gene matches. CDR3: CASSLVGLAGVSEQFF. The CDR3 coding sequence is TGTGCCAGCAGCTTAGTAGGCTTAGCGGGAGTCAGTGAGCAGTTCTTC.

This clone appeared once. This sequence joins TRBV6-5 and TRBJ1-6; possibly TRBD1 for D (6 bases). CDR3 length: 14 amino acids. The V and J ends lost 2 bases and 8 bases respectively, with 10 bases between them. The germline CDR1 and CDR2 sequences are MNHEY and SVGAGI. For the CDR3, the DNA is TGTGCCAGCAGTTACACCAGGGGCGATTCACCCCTCCACTTT. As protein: CASSYTRGDSPLHF.

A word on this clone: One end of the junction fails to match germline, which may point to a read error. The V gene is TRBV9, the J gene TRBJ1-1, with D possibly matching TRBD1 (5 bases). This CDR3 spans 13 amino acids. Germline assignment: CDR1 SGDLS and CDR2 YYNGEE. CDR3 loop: CASSVELDIPPLF. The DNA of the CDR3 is TGTGCCAGCAGCGTAGAATTGGACATCCCTCCCCTCTTT.

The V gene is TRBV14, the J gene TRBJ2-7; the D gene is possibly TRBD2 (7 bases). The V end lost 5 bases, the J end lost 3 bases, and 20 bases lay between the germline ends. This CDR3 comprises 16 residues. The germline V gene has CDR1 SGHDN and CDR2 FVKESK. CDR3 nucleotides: TGTGCCAGCAGCTCCATAAGGGGGGGGCCCTTCTACGAGCAGTACTTC. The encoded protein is CASSSIRGGPFYEQYF.

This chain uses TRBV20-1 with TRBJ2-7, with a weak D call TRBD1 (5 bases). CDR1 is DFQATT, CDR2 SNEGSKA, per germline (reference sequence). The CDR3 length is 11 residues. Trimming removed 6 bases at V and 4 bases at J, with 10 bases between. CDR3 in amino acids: CSANTGYEQYF. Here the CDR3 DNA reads TGCAGTGCAAACACAGGTTACGAGCAGTACTTC.

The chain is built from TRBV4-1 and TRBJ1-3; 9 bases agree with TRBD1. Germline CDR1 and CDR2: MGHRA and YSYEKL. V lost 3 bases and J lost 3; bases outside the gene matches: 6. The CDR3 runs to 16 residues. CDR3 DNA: TGCGCCAGCAGCCAGGGACAGGGTCTCGGTGGAAACACCATATATTTT. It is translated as CASSQGQGLGGNTIYF.

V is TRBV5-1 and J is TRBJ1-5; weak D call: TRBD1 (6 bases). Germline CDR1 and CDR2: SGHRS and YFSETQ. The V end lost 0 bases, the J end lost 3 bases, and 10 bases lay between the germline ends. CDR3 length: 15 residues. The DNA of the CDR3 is TGCGCCAGCAGCTTGGGTGGACAGTCCAATCAGCCCCAGCATTTT. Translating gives CASSLGGQSNQPQHF.

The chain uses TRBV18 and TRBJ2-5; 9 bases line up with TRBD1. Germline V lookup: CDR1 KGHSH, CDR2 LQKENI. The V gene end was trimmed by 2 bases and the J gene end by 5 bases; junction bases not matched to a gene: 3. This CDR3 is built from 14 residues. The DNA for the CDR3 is TGTGCCAGCTCACCAACAGGGGGCAGTGAGACCCAGTACTTC. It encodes CASSPTGGSETQYF.

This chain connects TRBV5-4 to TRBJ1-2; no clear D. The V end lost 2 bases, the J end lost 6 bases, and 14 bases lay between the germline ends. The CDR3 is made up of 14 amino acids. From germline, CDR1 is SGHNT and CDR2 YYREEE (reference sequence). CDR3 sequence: CASSFQVVRNGYTF. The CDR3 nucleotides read TGTGCCAGCAGCTTCCAGGTCGTTCGTAATGGCTACACCTTC.

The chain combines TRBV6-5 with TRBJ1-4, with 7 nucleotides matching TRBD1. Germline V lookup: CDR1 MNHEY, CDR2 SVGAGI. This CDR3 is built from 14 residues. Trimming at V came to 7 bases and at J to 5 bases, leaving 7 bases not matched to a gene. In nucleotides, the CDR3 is TGTGCCAGCAACTCCGGGACAGTAAATGAAAAACTGTTTTTT. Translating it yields CASNSGTVNEKLFF.